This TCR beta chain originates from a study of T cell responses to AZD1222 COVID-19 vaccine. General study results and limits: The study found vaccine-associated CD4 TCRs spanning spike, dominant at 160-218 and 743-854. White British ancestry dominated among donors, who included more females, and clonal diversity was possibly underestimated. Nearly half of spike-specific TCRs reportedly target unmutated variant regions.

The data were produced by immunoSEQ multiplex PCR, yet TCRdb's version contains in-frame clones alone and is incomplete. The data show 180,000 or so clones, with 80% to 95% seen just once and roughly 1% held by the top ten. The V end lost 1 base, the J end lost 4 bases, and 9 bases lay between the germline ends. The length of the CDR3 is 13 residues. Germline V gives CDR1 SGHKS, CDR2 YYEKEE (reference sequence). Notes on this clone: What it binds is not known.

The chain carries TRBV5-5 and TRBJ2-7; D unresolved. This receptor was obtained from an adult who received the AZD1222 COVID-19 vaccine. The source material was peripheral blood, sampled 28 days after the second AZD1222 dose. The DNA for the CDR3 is TGTGCCAGCAGCTTGATAGCTCCTTACGAGCAGTACTTC. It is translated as CASSLIAPYEQYF.